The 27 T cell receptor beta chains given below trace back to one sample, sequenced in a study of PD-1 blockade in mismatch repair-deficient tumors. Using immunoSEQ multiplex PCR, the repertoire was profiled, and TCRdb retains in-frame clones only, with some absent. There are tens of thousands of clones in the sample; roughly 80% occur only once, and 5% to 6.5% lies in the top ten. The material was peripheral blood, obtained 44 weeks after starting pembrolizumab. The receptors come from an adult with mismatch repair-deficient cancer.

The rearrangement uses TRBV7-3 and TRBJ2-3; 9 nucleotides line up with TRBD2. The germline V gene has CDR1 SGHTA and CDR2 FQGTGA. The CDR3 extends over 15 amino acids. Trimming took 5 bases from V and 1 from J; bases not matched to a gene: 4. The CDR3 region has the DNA TGTGCCAGCAGCCAGACTAGCGGAGGCACAGATACGCAGTATTTT. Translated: CASSQTSGGTDTQYF.

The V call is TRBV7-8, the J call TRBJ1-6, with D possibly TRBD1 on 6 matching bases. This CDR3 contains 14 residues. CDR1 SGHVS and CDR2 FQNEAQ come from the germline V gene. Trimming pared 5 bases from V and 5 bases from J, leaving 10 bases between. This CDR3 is CASSLRQDNSPLHF. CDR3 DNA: TGTGCCAGCAGCCTCCGACAGGATAATTCACCCCTCCACTTT.

In nucleotides, the CDR3 is TGTGCCAGCACCATCTTGTCCTCCACCGGGGAGCTGTTTTTT. This gives the protein CASTILSSTGELFF. V and J are TRBV6-1 and TRBJ2-2, with D unclear. V was cut by 7 bases and J by 4 bases, with 13 bases left in between. From germline, CDR1 is MNHNS and CDR2 SASEGT. The CDR3 is 14 amino acids.

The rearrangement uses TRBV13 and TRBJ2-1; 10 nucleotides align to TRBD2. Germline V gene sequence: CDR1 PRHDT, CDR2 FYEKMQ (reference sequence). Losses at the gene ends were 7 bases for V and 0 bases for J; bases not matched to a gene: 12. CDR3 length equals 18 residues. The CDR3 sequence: CASKKTSGSPSSYNEQFF. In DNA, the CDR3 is TGTGCCAGCAAAAAGACTAGCGGGTCTCCCAGCTCCTACAATGAGCAGTTCTTC.

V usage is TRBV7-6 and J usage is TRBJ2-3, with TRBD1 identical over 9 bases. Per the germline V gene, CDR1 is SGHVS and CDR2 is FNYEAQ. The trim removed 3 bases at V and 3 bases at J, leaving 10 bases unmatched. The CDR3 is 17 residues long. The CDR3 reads CASSFRIQGAKTDTQYF. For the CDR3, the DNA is TGTGCCAGCAGCTTTCGTATACAGGGGGCAAAAACAGATACGCAGTATTTT.

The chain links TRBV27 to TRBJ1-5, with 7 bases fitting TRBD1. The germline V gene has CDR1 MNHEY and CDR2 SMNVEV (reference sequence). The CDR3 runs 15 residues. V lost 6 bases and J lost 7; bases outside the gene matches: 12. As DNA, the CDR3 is TGTGCCAGCAGACAGGGGTGGGGATCAGGGCAGCCCCAGCATTTT. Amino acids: CASRQGWGSGQPQHF.

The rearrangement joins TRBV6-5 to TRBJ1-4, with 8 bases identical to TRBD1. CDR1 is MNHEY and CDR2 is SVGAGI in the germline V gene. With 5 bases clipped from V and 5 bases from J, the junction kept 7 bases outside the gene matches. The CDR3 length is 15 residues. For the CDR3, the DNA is TGTGCCAGCAGTCGAGGGTCAGGGGGCAATGAAAAACTGTTTTTT. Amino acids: CASSRGSGGNEKLFF.

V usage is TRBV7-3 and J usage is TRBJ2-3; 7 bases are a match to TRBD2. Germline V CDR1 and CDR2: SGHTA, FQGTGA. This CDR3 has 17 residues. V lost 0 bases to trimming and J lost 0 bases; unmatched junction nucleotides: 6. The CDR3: CASSLTASGPSTDTQYF. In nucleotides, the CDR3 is TGTGCCAGCAGCTTAACGGCTAGCGGCCCCAGCACAGATACGCAGTATTTT.

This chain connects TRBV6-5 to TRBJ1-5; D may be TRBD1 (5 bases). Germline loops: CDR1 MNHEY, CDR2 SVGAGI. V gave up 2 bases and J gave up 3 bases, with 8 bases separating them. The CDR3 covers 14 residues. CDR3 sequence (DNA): TGTGCCAGCAGTTACGAGGGGAACAATCAGCCCCAGCATTTT. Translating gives CASSYEGNNQPQHF.

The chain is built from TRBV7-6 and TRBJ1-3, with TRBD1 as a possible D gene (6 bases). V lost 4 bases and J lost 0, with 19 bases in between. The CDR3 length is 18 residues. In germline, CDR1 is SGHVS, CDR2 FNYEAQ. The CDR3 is CASSSPRGQRRSGNTIYF. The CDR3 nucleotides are TGTGCCAGCAGCTCTCCGCGCGGACAGCGCCGCTCTGGAAACACCATATATTTT.

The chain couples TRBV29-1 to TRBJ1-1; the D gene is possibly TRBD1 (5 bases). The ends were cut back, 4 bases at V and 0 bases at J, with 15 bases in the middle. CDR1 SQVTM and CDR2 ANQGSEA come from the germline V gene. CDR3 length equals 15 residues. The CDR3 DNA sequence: TGCAGCGTTGGACAGAGCACAATCATGAACACTGAAGCTTTCTTT. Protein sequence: CSVGQSTIMNTEAFF. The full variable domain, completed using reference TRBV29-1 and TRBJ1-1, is SAVISQKPSRDICQRGTSLTIQCQVDSQVTMMFWYRQQPGQSLTLIATANQGSEATYESGFVIDKFPISRPNLTFSTLTVSNMSPEDSSIYLCSVGQSTIMNTEAFFGQGTRLTVV.

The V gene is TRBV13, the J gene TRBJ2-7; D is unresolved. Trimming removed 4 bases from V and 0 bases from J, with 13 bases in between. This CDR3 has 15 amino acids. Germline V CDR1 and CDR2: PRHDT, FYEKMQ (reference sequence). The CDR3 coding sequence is TGTGCCAGCAGCTCCGACGGGTCACCCTCCTACGAGCAGTACTTC. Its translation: CASSSDGSPSYEQYF.

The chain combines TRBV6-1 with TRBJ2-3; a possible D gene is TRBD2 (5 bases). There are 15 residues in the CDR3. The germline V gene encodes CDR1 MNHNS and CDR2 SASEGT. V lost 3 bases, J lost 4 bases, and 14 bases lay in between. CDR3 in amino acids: CASSDSGRTPDTQYF. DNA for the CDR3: TGTGCCAGCAGTGACAGCGGTCGGACGCCAGATACGCAGTATTTT.

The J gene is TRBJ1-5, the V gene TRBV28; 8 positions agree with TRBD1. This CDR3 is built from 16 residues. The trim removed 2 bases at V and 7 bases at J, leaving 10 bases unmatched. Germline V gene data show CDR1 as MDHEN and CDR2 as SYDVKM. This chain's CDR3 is CASSLAGTGFHQPQHF. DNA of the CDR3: TGTGCCAGCAGTTTAGCCGGGACAGGATTTCACCAGCCCCAGCATTTT.

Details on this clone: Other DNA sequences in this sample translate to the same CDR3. The CDR3 DNA is TGTGCCAGCAGCTTAGAGGGGACAGGGAGTACTGAAGCTTTCTTT. As protein: CASSLEGTGSTEAFF. The chain carries TRBV11-1 and TRBJ1-1; TRBD1 agrees at 9 bases. Losses at the gene ends were 1 base for V and 5 bases for J; bases not matched to a gene: 5. Looked up from germline, CDR1 is SGHAT and CDR2 is FQDESV (reference sequence). The CDR3 covers 15 residues.

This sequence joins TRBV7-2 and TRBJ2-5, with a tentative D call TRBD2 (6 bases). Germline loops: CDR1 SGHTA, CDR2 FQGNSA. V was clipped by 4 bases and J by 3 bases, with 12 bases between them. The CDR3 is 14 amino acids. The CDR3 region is CASSSGTGKETQYF. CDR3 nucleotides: TGTGCCAGCAGCTCCGGGACTGGAAAAGAGACCCAGTACTTC.

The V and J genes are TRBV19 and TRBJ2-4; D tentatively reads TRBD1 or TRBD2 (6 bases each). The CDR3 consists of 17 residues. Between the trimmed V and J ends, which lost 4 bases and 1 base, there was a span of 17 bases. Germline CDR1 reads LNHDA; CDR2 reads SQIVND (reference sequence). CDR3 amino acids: CASSTFRGGEAKNIQYF. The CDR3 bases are TGTGCCAGTAGTACCTTCAGGGGAGGAGAGGCCAAAAACATTCAGTACTTC.

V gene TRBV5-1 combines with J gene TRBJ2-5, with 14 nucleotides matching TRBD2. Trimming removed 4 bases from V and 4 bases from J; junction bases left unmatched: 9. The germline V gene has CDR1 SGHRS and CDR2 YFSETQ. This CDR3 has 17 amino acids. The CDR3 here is CASSLTSGRAGRETQYF. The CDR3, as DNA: TGCGCCAGCAGCCTGACTAGCGGGAGGGCCGGGCGAGAGACCCAGTACTTC.

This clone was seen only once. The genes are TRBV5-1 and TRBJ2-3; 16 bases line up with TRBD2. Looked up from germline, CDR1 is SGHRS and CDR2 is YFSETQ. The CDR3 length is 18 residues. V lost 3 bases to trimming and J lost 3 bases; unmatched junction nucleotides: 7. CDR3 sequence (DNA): TGCGCCAGCAGCTCGGCCCCGGGACTAGCGGGAGGGACAGATACGCAGTATTTT. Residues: CASSSAPGLAGGTDTQYF.

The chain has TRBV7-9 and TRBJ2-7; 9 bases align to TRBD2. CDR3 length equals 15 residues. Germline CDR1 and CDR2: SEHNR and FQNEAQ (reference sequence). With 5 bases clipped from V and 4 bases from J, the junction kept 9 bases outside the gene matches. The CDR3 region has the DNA TGTGCCAGCAGCCCCACCGGGACTAGCTCTTACGAGCAGTACTTC. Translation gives CASSPTGTSSYEQYF.

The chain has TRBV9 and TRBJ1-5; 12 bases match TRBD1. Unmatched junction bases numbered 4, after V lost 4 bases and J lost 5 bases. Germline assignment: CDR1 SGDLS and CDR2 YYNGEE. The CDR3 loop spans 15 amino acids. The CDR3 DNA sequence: TGTGCCAGCAGCCCGGGACAGGGGGCCCATCAGCCCCAGCATTTT. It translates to CASSPGQGAHQPQHF.

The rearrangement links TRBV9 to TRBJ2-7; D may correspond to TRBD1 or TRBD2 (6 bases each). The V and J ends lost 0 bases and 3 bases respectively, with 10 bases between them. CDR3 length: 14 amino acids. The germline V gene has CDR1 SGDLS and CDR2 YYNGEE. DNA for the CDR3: TGTGCCAGCAGCGTAGAGGGGGGAGGCTACGAGCAGTACTTC. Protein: CASSVEGGGYEQYF.

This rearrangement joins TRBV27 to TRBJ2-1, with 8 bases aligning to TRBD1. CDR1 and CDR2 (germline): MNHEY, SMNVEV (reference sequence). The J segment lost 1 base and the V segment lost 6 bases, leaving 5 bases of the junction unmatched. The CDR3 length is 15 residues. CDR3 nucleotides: TGTGCCAGCAGCATCGACAGGGGTTCCTACAATGAGCAGTTCTTC. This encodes CASSIDRGSYNEQFF.

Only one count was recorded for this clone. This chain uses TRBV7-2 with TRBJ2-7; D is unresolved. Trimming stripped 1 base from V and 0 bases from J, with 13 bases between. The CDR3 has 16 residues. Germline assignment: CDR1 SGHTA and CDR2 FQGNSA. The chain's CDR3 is CASSLVWESHSYEQYF. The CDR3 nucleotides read TGTGCCAGCAGCTTAGTTTGGGAAAGTCACTCCTACGAGCAGTACTTC. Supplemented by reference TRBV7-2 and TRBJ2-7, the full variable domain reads GAGVSQSPSNKVTEKGKDVELRCDPISGHTALYWYRQSLGQGLEFLIYFQGNSAPDKSGLPSDRFSAERTGGSVSTLTIQRTQQEDSAVYLCASSLVWESHSYEQYFGPGTRLTVT.

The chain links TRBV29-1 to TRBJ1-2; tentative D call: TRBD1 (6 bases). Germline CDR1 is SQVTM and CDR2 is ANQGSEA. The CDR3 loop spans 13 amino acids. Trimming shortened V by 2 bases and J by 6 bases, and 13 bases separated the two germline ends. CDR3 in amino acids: CSVETLQGNGYTF. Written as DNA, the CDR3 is TGCAGCGTTGAAACCCTACAGGGAAATGGCTACACCTTC. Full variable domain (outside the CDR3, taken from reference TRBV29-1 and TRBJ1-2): SAVISQKPSRDICQRGTSLTIQCQVDSQVTMMFWYRQQPGQSLTLIATANQGSEATYESGFVIDKFPISRPNLTFSTLTVSNMSPEDSSIYLCSVETLQGNGYTFGSGTRLTVV.

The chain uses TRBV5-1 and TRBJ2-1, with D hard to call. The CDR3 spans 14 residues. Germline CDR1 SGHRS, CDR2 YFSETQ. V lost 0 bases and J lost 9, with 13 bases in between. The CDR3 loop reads CASSLGAAAIEQFF. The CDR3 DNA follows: TGCGCCAGCAGCTTGGGGGCCGCAGCTATTGAGCAGTTCTTC. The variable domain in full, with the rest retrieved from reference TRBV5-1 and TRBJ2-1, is KAGVTQTPRYLIKTRGQQVTLSCSPISGHRSVSWYQQTPGQGLQFLFEYFSETQRNKGNFPGRFSGRQFSNSRSEMNVSTLELGDSALYLCASSLGAAAIEQFFGPGTRLTVL.

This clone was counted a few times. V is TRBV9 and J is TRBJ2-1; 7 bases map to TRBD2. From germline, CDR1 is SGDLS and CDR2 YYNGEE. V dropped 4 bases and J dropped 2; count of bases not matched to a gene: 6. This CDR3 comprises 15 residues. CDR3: CASSSSGITYNEQFF. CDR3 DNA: TGTGCCAGCAGCTCGAGCGGGATCACCTACAATGAGCAGTTCTTC.